One sample yielded the 16 T cell receptor beta chains listed below, sequenced in a study of blood T cell repertoires in COVID-19. Measured with immunoSEQ multiplex PCR; TCRdb has only the in-frame clones, and not every one. The sample holds approximately 270,000 clones, roughly 85% seen once. The sequenced sample was PBMCs or T cells enriched from blood (not recorded which). All receptors derive from a woman aged 45 to 65 who had recovered from COVID-19.

The V gene is TRBV5-6, the J gene TRBJ2-5, with unresolved D. The CDR3 length is 12 residues. CDR1 and CDR2 from the germline V gene are SGHDT and YYEEEE. Trimming took off 4 bases at V and 3 bases at J, with 7 bases between the two ends. CDR3 sequence (DNA): TGTGCCAGCAGCCGTCGGGAAGAGACCCAGTACTTC. This encodes CASSRREETQYF.

The rearrangement links TRBV29-1 to TRBJ2-7, with 8 positions matching TRBD1. CDR3 length: 16 residues. Germline CDR1 reads SQVTM; CDR2 reads ANQGSEA. Trimming removed 3 bases from V and 6 bases from J; junction bases left unmatched: 16. As DNA, the CDR3 is TGCAGCGTTGACGAAGGGGGTGTGGACAGGGTCCGCGAGCAGTACTTC. It encodes CSVDEGGVDRVREQYF.

The V gene is TRBV9, the J gene TRBJ2-1, with a possible D match to TRBD2 (5 bases). Trimming shortened V by 4 bases and J by 2 bases, and 13 bases separated the two germline ends. Germline CDR1 and CDR2: SGDLS and YYNGEE. This CDR3 spans 15 amino acids. CDR3 region: CASSLTPEAYNEQFF. The DNA for the CDR3 is TGTGCCAGCAGCTTAACCCCGGAGGCCTACAATGAGCAGTTCTTC.

This chain links TRBV5-4 with TRBJ1-1; D remains unclear. V was cut by 5 bases and J by 2 bases, with 10 bases left in between. CDR3 length: 13 residues. The germline V gene has CDR1 SGHNT and CDR2 YYREEE (reference sequence). CDR3 DNA: TGTGCCAGCAGGTCCGACATTAACACTGAAGCTTTCTTT. Its translation: CASRSDINTEAFF.

This clone appeared a single time. This rearrangement joins TRBV6-4 to TRBJ2-1, with a tentative D call TRBD2 (5 bases). Trimming took 1 base from V and 6 from J, leaving 10 bases between them. The CDR3 covers 14 residues. Looked up from germline, CDR1 is MRHNA and CDR2 is SNTAGT. The CDR3 here is CASSDLGAVNEQFF. CDR3 sequence (DNA): TGTGCCAGCAGTGACTTGGGAGCCGTCAATGAGCAGTTCTTC.

This chain joins TRBV19 and TRBJ1-2; weak D call: TRBD1 (6 bases). The V and J ends lost 5 bases and 4 bases respectively, with 23 bases between them. Germline CDR1 reads LNHDA; CDR2 reads SQIVND (reference sequence). CDR3 length equals 17 residues. The CDR3 coding sequence is TGTGCCAGTAGTCATATCCCAAGGGGGTTTGACCCCTATGGCTACACCTTC. This translates into CASSHIPRGFDPYGYTF.

The rearrangement uses TRBV7-6 and TRBJ2-3, with 9 bases lining up with TRBD2. Germline assignment: CDR1 SGHVS and CDR2 FNYEAQ. Germline trimming cut 4 bases from V and 4 bases from J; bases unmatched to any gene: 6. The CDR3 extends over 15 amino acids. The CDR3, as DNA: TGTGCCAGCAGCTCTCTAGCGGGAAACCCAGATACGCAGTATTTT. It encodes CASSSLAGNPDTQYF.

V usage is TRBV7-3 and J usage is TRBJ1-1, with D possibly TRBD1 on 5 matching bases. The germline V and J ends were trimmed by 4 bases and 1 base, with 7 bases remaining between them. Germline V gene lookup returns CDR1 SGHTA and CDR2 FQGTGA. The CDR3 is made up of 13 amino acids. As DNA, the CDR3 is TGTGCCAGCAGCTCAGACAGGAACACTGAAGCTTTCTTT. Translation: CASSSDRNTEAFF.

The chain carries TRBV29-1 and TRBJ2-7; 7 bases align to TRBD2. V lost 0 bases to trimming and J lost 0 bases; unmatched junction nucleotides: 5. The CDR3 runs to 15 residues. Germline V gene data show CDR1 as SQVTM and CDR2 as ANQGSEA. The CDR3 is CSVEDPGGSSYEQYF. The DNA for the CDR3 is TGCAGCGTTGAAGATCCGGGCGGGAGCTCCTACGAGCAGTACTTC.

The chain is built from TRBV11-3 and TRBJ2-1; D might be TRBD2 (6 bases). With 5 bases removed from V and 4 bases from J, the gap between germline ends came to 12 bases. The CDR3 loop spans 14 amino acids. CDR1 and CDR2 (germline): SGHNT, YENEEA. The CDR3 sequence: CASSTGVPYNEQFF. CDR3 bases: TGTGCCAGCAGCACGGGGGTCCCTTACAATGAGCAGTTCTTC.

This chain links TRBV6-1 with TRBJ2-6, with D possibly matching TRBD2 (5 bases). The germline V gene has CDR1 MNHNS and CDR2 SASEGT. The length of the CDR3 is 20 residues. Between the trimmed V and J ends, which lost 2 bases and 0 bases, there was a span of 20 bases. The CDR3 region is CASSETGGGQAGSGANVLTF. CDR3 in DNA: TGTGCCAGCAGTGAAACCGGAGGAGGTCAGGCAGGCTCTGGGGCCAACGTCCTGACTTTC.

The V and J genes are TRBV11-2 and TRBJ1-3; D possibly corresponds to TRBD1 (6 bases). Germline loops: CDR1 SGHAT, CDR2 FQNNGV. The CDR3 runs 17 residues. V was shortened by 4 bases and J by 4 bases, with 20 bases between the two germline ends. The CDR3 region is CASSSSRKGGQGNTIYF. CDR3 bases: TGTGCCAGCAGCTCCTCCCGGAAGGGGGGGCAAGGAAACACCATATATTTT.

This clone has just a few counts. V is TRBV27 and J is TRBJ2-5; TRBD1 might be the D (6 bases). V gave up 3 bases and J gave up 2 bases, with 19 bases separating them. There are 17 residues in the CDR3. Per the germline V gene, CDR1 is MNHEY and CDR2 is SMNVEV (reference sequence). DNA of the CDR3: TGTGCCAGCAGTTTGAGTCCTTTCGGACAGCGTCAAGAGACCCAGTACTTC. Translated: CASSLSPFGQRQETQYF.

The V gene is TRBV10-3, the J gene TRBJ2-7, with TRBD1 identical over 7 bases. Looked up from germline, CDR1 is ENHRY and CDR2 is SYGVKD. The CDR3 length is 14 residues. The V and J ends lost 6 bases and 5 bases, in that order; junction bases with no gene match: 10. For the CDR3, the DNA is TGTGCCATCAGCCGGACAGGTACCCCCAACGAGCAGTACTTC. Its translation: CAISRTGTPNEQYF.

This rearrangement joins TRBV28 to TRBJ2-1; 9 bases line up with TRBD2. V lost 1 base, J lost 2 bases, and 3 bases stayed unmatched. CDR3 length: 16 amino acids. Germline V lookup: CDR1 MDHEN, CDR2 SYDVKM. The CDR3 sequence is CASSLSGGRAYNEQFF. For the CDR3, the DNA is TGTGCCAGCAGTTTATCCGGCGGGAGGGCCTACAATGAGCAGTTCTTC.

The chain is built from TRBV5-1 and TRBJ2-3; maybe TRBD1 (7 bases). Trimming pared 0 bases from V and 6 bases from J, leaving 11 bases between. CDR3 length: 14 amino acids. Germline V CDR1 and CDR2: SGHRS, YFSETQ. The CDR3 DNA is TGCGCCAGCAGCTTGGACAGGGGAGGCGATACGCAGTATTTT. It specifies CASSLDRGGDTQYF.